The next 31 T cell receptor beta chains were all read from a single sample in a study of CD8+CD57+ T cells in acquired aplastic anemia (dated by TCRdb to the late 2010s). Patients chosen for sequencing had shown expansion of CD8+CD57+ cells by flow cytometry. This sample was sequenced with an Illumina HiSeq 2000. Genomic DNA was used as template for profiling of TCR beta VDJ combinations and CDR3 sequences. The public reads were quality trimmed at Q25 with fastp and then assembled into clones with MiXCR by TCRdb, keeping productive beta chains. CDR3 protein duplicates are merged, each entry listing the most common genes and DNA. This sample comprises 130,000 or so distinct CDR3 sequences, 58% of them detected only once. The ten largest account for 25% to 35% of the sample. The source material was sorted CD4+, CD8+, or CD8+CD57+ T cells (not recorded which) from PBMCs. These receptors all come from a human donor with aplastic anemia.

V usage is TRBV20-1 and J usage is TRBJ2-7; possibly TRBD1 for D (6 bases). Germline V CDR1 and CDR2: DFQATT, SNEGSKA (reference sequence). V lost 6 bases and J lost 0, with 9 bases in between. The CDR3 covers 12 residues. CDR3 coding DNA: TGCAGTGCCAGGGACAACTCCTACGAGCAGTACTTC. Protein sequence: CSARDNSYEQYF.

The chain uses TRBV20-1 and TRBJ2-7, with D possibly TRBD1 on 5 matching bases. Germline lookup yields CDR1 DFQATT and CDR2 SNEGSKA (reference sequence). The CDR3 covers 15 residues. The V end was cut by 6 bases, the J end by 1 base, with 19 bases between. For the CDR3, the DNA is TGCAGTGCCATCGCCCCGGCAGGGCTTTCCTACGAGCAGTACTTC. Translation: CSAIAPAGLSYEQYF.

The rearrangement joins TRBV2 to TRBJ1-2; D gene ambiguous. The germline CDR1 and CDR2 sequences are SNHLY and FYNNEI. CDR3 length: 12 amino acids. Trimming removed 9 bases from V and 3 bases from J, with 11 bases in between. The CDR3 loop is CASLTVDYGYTF. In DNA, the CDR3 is TGTGCCAGTCTGACGGTGGACTATGGCTACACCTTC.

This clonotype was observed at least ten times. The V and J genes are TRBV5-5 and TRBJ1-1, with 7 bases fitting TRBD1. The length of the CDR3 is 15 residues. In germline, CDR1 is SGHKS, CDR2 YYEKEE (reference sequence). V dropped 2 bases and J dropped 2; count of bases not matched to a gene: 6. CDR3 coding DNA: TGTGCCAGCAGCTTTGACCGACAGGGTAACACTGAAGCTTTCTTT. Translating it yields CASSFDRQGNTEAFF.

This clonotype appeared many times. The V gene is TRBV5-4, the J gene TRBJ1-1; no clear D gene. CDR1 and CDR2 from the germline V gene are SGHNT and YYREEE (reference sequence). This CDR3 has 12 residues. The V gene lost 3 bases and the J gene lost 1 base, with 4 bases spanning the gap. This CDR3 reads CASSWGNTEAFF. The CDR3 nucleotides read TGTGCCAGCAGCTGGGGGAACACTGAAGCTTTCTTT.

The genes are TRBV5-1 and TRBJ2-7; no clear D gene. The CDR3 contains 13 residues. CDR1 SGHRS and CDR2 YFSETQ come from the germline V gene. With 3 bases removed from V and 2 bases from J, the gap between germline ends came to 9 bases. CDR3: CASSYSTTYEQYF. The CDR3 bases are TGCGCCAGCAGCTACAGCACAACCTACGAGCAGTACTTC.

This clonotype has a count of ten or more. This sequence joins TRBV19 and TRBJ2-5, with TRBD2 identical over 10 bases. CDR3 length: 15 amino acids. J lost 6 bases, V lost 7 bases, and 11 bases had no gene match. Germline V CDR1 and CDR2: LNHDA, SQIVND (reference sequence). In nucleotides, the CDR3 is TGTGCCAGTACCGCACTAGCGGGGCCGCAACAGACCCAGTACTTC. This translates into CASTALAGPQQTQYF.

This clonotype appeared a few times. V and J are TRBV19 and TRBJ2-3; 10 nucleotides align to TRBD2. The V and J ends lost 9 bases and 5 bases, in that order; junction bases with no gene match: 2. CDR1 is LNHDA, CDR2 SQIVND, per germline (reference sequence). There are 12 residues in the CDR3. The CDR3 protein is CASRLAGDTQYF. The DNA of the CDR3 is TGTGCCAGCAGACTAGCGGGAGATACGCAGTATTTT.

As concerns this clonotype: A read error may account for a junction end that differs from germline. The DNA of the CDR3 is TGCAGCGTCGAAGGGCAGGCGGGCTACACCTTC. It yields the protein CSVEGQAGYTF. V and J are TRBV29-1 and TRBJ1-2; D is uncertain. The V gene's germline CDR1 is SQVTM and CDR2 ANQGSEA. The CDR3 totals 11 residues.

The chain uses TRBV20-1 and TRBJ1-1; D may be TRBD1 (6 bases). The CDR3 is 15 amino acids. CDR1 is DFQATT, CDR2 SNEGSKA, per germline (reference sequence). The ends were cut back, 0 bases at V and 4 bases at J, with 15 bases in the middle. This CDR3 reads CSARDQGRSSTEAFF. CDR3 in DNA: TGCAGTGCTAGAGATCAGGGGAGATCTAGCACTGAAGCTTTCTTT.

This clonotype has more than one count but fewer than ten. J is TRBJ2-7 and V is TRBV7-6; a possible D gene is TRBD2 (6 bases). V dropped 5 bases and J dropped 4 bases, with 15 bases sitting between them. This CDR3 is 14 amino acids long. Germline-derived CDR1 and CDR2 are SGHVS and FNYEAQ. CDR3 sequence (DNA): TGTGCCAGCAGCCCCGGGACTCTAGGGTACGAGCAGTACTTC. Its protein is CASSPGTLGYEQYF.

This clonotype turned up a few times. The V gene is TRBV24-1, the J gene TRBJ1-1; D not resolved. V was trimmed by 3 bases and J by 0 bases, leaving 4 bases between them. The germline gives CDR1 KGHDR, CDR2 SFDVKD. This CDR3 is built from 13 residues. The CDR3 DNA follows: TGTGCCACCAGTGATATGATGAACACTGAAGCTTTCTTT. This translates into CATSDMMNTEAFF.

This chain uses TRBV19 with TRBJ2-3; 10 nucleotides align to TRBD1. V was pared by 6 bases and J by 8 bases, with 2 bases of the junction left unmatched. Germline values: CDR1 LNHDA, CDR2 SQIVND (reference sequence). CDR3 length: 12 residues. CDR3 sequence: CASRTGGGTQYF. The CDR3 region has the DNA TGTGCCAGTAGGACAGGGGGCGGTACGCAGTATTTT.

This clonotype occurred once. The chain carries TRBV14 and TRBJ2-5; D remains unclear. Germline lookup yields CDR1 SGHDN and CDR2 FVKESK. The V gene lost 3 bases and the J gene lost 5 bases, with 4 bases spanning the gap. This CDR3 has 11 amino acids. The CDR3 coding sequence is TGTGCCAGCAGCCAGTGGGAGACCCAGTACTTC. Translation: CASSQWETQYF.

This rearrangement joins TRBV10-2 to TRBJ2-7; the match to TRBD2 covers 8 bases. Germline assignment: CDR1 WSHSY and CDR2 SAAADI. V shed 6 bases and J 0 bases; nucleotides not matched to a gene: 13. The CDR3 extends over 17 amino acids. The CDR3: CASSLALAGAASYEQYF. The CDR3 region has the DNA TGCGCCAGCAGCTTGGCCCTAGCGGGCGCAGCCTCCTACGAGCAGTACTTC.

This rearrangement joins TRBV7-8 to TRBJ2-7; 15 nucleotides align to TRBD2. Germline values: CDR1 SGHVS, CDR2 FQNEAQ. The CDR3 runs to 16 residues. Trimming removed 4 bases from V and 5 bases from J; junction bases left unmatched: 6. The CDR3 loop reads CASSSGLAGGRNEQYF. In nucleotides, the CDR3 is TGTGCCAGCAGCTCGGGACTAGCGGGAGGAAGGAACGAGCAGTACTTC.

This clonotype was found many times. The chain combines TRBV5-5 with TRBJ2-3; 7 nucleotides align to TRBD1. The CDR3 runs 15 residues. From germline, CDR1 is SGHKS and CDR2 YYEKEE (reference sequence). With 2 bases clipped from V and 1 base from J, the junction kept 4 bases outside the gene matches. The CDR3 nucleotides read TGTGCCAGCAGCTTCAAAGGGACAGGCACAGATACGCAGTATTTT. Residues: CASSFKGTGTDTQYF.

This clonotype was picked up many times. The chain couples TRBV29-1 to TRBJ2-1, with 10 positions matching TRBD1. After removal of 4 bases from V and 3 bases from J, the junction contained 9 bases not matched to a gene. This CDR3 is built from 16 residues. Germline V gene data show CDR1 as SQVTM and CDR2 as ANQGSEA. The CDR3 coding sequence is TGCAGCGTTGCTGTCTCTGGACAGGGGGTCTACAATGAGCAGTTCTTC. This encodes CSVAVSGQGVYNEQFF.

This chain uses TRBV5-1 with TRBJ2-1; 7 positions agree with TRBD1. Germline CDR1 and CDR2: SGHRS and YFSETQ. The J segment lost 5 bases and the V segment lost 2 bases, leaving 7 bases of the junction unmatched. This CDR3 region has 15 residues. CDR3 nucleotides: TGCGCCAGCAGCTTTGCCGGGACAGAGAACAATGAGCAGTTCTTC. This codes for CASSFAGTENNEQFF.

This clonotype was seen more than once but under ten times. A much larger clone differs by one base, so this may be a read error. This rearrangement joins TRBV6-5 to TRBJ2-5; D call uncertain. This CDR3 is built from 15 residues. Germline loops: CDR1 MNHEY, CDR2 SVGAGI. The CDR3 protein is CASSYAGRAQETQCF. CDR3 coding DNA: TGTGCCAGCAGTTACGCTGGCAGAGCGCAAGAGACCCAGTGCTTC.

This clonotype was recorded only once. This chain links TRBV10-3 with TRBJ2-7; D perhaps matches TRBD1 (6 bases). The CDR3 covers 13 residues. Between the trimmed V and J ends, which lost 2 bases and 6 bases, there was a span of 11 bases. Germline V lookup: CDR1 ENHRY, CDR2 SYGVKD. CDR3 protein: CAISEKQGSEQYF. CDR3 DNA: TGTGCCATCAGTGAGAAACAGGGATCCGAGCAGTACTTC.

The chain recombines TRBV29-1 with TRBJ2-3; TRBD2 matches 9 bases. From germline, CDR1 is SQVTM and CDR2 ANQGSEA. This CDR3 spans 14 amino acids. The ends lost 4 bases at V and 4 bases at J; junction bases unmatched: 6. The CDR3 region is CSVVRAGGPDTQYF. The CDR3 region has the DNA TGCAGCGTTGTACGAGCGGGAGGTCCAGATACGCAGTATTTT.

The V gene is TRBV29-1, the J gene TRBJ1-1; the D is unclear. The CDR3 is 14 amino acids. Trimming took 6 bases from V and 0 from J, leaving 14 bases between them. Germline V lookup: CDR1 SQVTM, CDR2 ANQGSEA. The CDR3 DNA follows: TGCAGCGTCACGGCGGGGAGCATGAACACTGAAGCTTTCTTT. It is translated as CSVTAGSMNTEAFF.

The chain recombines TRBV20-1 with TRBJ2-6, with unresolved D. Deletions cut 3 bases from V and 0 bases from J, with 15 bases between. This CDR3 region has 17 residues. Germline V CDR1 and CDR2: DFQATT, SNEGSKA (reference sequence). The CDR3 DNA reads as TGCAGTGCTAGGGTCCCCGGGCTGTGCTCTGGGGCCAACGTCCTGACTTTC. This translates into CSARVPGLCSGANVLTF.

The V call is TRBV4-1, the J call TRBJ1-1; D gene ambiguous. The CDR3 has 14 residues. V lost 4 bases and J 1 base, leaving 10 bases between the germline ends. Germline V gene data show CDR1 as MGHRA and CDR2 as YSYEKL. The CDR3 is CASSLNTGNTEAFF. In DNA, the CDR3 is TGCGCCAGCAGCCTTAACACTGGGAACACTGAAGCTTTCTTT.

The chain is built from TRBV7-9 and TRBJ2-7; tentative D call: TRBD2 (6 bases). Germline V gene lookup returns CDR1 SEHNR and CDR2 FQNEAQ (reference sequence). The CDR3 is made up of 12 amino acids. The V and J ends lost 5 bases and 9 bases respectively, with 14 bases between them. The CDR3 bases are TGTGCCAGCAGCCCCTTCCCGGAGGGGCAGTACTTC. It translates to CASSPFPEGQYF.

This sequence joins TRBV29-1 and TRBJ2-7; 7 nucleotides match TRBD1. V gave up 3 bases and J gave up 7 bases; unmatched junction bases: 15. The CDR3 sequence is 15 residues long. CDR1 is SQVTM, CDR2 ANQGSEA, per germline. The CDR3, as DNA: TGCAGCGTTGACGGAACCGGGACAGCGATCCGAGAGCAGTACTTC. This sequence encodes CSVDGTGTAIREQYF.

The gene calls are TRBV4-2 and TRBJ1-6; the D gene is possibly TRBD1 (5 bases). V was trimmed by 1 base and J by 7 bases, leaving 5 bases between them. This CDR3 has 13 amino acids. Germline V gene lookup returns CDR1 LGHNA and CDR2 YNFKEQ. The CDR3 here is CASSQGGNSPLHF. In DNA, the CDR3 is TGTGCCAGCAGCCAAGGGGGGAATTCACCCCTCCACTTT.

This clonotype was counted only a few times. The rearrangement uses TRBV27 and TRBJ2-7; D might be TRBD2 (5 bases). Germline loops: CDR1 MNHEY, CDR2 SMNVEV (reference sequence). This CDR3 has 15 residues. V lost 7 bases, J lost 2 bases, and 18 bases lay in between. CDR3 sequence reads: CASIPQAGGTYEQYF. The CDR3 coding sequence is TGTGCCAGCATCCCCCAGGCGGGCGGTACCTACGAGCAGTACTTC.

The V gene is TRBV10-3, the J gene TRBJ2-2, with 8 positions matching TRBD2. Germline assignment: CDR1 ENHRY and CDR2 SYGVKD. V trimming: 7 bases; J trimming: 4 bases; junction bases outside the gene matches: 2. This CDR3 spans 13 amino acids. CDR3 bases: TGTGCCATCACACGGGAGGGCACCGGGGAGCTGTTTTTT. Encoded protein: CAITREGTGELFF.

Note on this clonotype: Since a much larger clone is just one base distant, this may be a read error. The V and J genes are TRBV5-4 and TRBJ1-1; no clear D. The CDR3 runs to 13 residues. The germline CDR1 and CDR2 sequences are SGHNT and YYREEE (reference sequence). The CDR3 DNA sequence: TGTGCCAGCAGCTTATTCCCGAACACTGAAGCTCTCTTT. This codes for CASSLFPNTEALF.